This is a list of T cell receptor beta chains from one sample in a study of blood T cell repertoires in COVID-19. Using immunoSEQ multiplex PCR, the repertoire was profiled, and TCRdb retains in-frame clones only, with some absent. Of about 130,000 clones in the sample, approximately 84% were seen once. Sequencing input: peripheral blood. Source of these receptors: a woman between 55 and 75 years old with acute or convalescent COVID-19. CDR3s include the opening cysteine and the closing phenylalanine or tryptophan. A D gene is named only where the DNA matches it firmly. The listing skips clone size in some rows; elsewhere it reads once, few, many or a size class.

CASSPFPTSGTGYQEQFF | TGTGCCAGCAGCCCTTTTCCCACCTCCGGGACAGGGTATCAGGAGCAGTTCTTC | TRBD1 | 18 | - | TRBJ2-1 | TRBV5-5
CASSPASGFNNEQFF | TGTGCCAGCAGCCCCGCTTCGGGGTTCAACAATGAGCAGTTCTTC | - | 15 | - | TRBJ2-1 | TRBV7-6
CASSDRDRGPYGYTF | TGCGCCAGCAGCGACCGGGACAGGGGCCCCTATGGCTACACCTTC | TRBD1 | 15 | - | TRBJ1-2 | TRBV5-1
CASSLVTGPHGYTF | TGTGCCAGCAGCTTAGTGACAGGTCCGCATGGCTACACCTTC | - | 14 | - | TRBJ1-2 | TRBV11-2
CATNRGTGELFF | TGTGCCACTAACAGGGGCACCGGGGAGCTGTTTTTT | TRBD1 | 12 | once | TRBJ2-2 | TRBV12-3/TRBV12-4
CASSLTPGHPRHYGYTF | TGTGCCAGCAGCTTAACCCCTGGACACCCCAGGCACTATGGCTACACCTTC | - | 17 | medium-sized | TRBJ1-2 | TRBV13
CSVEGGAGGPPGELFF | TGCAGCGTTGAAGGGGGGGCGGGGGGCCCACCCGGGGAGCTGTTTTTT | TRBD2 | 16 | - | TRBJ2-2 | TRBV29-1
CATSSSGRDGQETQYF | TGTGCCACATCGTCGTCGGGAAGAGACGGACAAGAGACCCAGTACTTC | - | 16 | - | TRBJ2-5 | TRBV5-8
CASSEGGGGPNGETQYF | TGTGCCAGCAGCGAGGGGGGCGGGGGCCCAAACGGGGAGACCCAGTACTTC | - | 17 | - | TRBJ2-5 | TRBV9
CASSSGTGGVYTGELFF | TGTGCCAGCAGCTCGGGGACAGGGGGCGTGTACACCGGGGAGCTGTTTTTT | TRBD1 | 17 | - | TRBJ2-2 | TRBV7-9
CASKLTGGTGNQPQHF | TGTGCCAGTAAACTGACAGGGGGGACAGGCAATCAGCCCCAGCATTTT | TRBD1 | 16 | - | TRBJ1-5 | TRBV19
CASSSRGNWVGYTF | TGTGCCAGCAGCTCCCGAGGGAATTGGGTTGGCTACACCTTC | - | 14 | - | TRBJ1-2 | TRBV7-2
CASSLDSYGYTF | TGCGCCAGCAGCTTGGACAGCTATGGCTACACCTTC | - | 12 | - | TRBJ1-2 | TRBV5-1
CASTSRTGGVETQYF | TGTGCCAGCACATCGCGGACTGGAGGGGTAGAGACCCAGTACTTC | - | 15 | - | TRBJ2-5 | TRBV5-4
CAWVRGNTEAFF | TGTGCCTGGGTCCGAGGGAACACTGAAGCTTTCTTT | - | 12 | - | TRBJ1-1 | TRBV30
CAWSVLGSTGELFF | TGTGCCTGGAGTGTACTGGGGAGCACCGGGGAGCTGTTTTTT | - | 14 | - | TRBJ2-2 | TRBV30
CASSQVGREETQYF | TGTGCCAGCAGCCAGGTCGGGAGGGAAGAGACCCAGTACTTC | TRBD2 | 14 | - | TRBJ2-5 | TRBV3-1/TRBV3-2
CASSGTALYGYTF | TGTGCCAGCAGTGGGACAGCTCTCTATGGCTACACCTTC | - | 13 | - | TRBJ1-2 | TRBV2
CASSQDSRGLGFF | TGTGCCAGCAGCCAAGATAGCAGGGGTCTCGGGTTCTTC | - | 13 | - | TRBJ2-1 | TRBV3-1/TRBV3-2
CASSHTGTKRTDTQYF | TGTGCCAGCAGCCATACCGGGACTAAACGCACAGATACGCAGTATTTT | TRBD2 | 16 | - | TRBJ2-3 | TRBV6-2/TRBV6-3
CASSLYSRYGYTF | TGTGCCAGCAGTCTCTACAGTCGCTATGGCTACACCTTC | - | 13 | - | TRBJ1-2 | TRBV12-3/TRBV12-4
CASSLGTGMKNTIYF | TGCGCCAGCAGCTTGGGGACAGGGATGAAAAACACCATATATTTT | TRBD1 | 15 | - | TRBJ1-3 | TRBV5-1
CATSDTGGAGETQYF | TGTGCCACCAGTGACACAGGGGGCGCTGGGGAGACCCAGTACTTC | TRBD1 | 15 | - | TRBJ2-5 | TRBV24-1
CASSASPTTGLYGYTF | TGTGCCAGCTCAGCCAGCCCCACAACAGGCCTCTATGGCTACACCTTC | - | 16 | - | TRBJ1-2 | TRBV18
CASSQDGSGGEGETQYF | TGTGCCAGCAGCCAAGACGGAAGCGGGGGGGAGGGAGAGACCCAGTACTTC | TRBD2 | 17 | - | TRBJ2-5 | TRBV3-1/TRBV3-2
CASSQGLGSGYTF | TGTGCCAGTTCACAGGGGTTGGGAAGTGGCTACACCTTC | TRBD1 | 13 | once | TRBJ1-2 | TRBV19
CASSRKAVGETQYF | TGTGCCAGCAGTCGCAAAGCGGTTGGAGAGACCCAGTACTTC | - | 14 | - | TRBJ2-5 | TRBV27
CASSLRGNDGYTF | TGCGCCAGCAGCCTCAGGGGGAACGATGGCTACACCTTC | TRBD1 | 13 | once | TRBJ1-2 | TRBV4-1
CASSLDAAGELFF | TGTGCCAGCAGTCTCGACGCGGCCGGGGAGCTGTTTTTT | - | 13 | - | TRBJ2-2 | TRBV12-3/TRBV12-4
CATRSGTTNYGYTF | TGTGCCACCCGCTCCGGGACAACAAACTATGGCTACACCTTC | - | 14 | - | TRBJ1-2 | TRBV6-5
CASGGTGDYGYTF | TGTGCCAGCGGAGGGACAGGGGACTATGGCTACACCTTC | TRBD1 | 13 | - | TRBJ1-2 | TRBV9
CSVLSDGGNYGYTF | TGCAGCGTCTTATCGGACGGAGGCAACTATGGCTACACCTTC | - | 14 | - | TRBJ1-2 | TRBV29-1
CASSINPISGWAKNIQYF | TGTGCCAGTAGTATTAATCCCATTAGTGGTTGGGCCAAAAACATTCAGTACTTC | - | 18 | - | TRBJ2-4 | TRBV19
CASSPQSSGANVLTF | TGTGCCAGCAGTCCACAGAGCTCTGGGGCCAACGTCCTGACTTTC | - | 15 | - | TRBJ2-6 | TRBV6-5
CASSPTGGLEGGYTF | TGTGCCAGCAGCCCGACGGGGGGTCTGGAGGGTGGCTACACCTTC | - | 15 | few | TRBJ1-2 | TRBV9
CASTVGGGIANQPQHF | TGTGCCAGCACCGTGGGGGGGGGAATAGCCAATCAGCCCCAGCATTTT | - | 16 | - | TRBJ1-5 | TRBV7-2
CAIRALGTGNTGELFF | TGTGCCATCAGGGCACTAGGGACAGGGAACACCGGGGAGCTGTTTTTT | TRBD1 | 16 | - | TRBJ2-2 | TRBV10-3
CASSFGAGGFNQPQHF | TGTGCCAGCAGTTTTGGGGCAGGGGGTTTCAATCAGCCCCAGCATTTT | TRBD1 | 16 | - | TRBJ1-5 | TRBV27
CAISELGDRVNTEAFF | TGTGCCATCAGTGAGTTGGGGGACAGGGTGAACACTGAAGCTTTCTTT | TRBD1 | 16 | once | TRBJ1-1 | TRBV10-3
CASSPLGTPNTEAFF | TGTGCCAGCAGTCCCCTCGGGACACCGAACACTGAAGCTTTCTTT | - | 15 | - | TRBJ1-1 | TRBV27
CASSLDGSLKTQYF | TGTGCCAGCAGCTTAGATGGCTCCCTTAAGACCCAGTACTTC | - | 14 | - | TRBJ2-5 | TRBV7-9
CAWSDTGRGNTIYF | TGTGCCTGGAGCGATACGGGTAGGGGAAACACCATATATTTT | - | 14 | - | TRBJ1-3 | TRBV30
CASSSLSGAISYEQYF | TGTGCCAGCAGCTCCCTTTCAGGGGCCATCTCCTACGAGCAGTACTTC | - | 16 | - | TRBJ2-7 | TRBV11-2
CASSPFRGSNYGYTF | TGTGCCAGCAGCCCCTTTAGGGGTTCTAACTATGGCTACACCTTC | - | 15 | - | TRBJ1-2 | TRBV5-4
CASSDRGRNYGYTF | TGTGCCAGTAGTGACAGGGGGCGGAACTATGGCTACACCTTC | TRBD1 | 14 | - | TRBJ1-2 | TRBV19
CASSWGALAGYEQYF | TGTGCCAGCAGCTGGGGCGCACTAGCCGGCTACGAGCAGTACTTC | - | 15 | - | TRBJ2-7 | TRBV5-6
CSVHRPATTYNEQFF | TGCAGCGTTCATAGGCCGGCGACGACTTACAATGAGCAGTTCTTC | - | 15 | - | TRBJ2-1 | TRBV29-1
CASSEVGQGTGELFF | TGTGCCAGCAGTGAAGTTGGACAGGGCACCGGGGAGCTGTTTTTT | TRBD1 | 15 | - | TRBJ2-2 | TRBV2
CASRPPGTAGYTF | TGTGCCAGCAGGCCGCCCGGGACTGCTGGCTACACCTTC | - | 13 | - | TRBJ1-2 | TRBV6-5
CASSLNRGATNEKLFF | TGTGCCAGCAGCTTGAATCGGGGGGCAACTAATGAAAAACTGTTTTTT | - | 16 | - | TRBJ1-4 | TRBV5-6
CASSAVTGGTDTQYF | TGTGCCAGCAGCGCCGTCACAGGGGGCACAGATACGCAGTATTTT | TRBD1 | 15 | few | TRBJ2-3 | TRBV7-9
CASSLVQGHTGELFF | TGTGCCAGCAGCTTAGTACAGGGTCACACCGGGGAGCTGTTTTTT | - | 15 | - | TRBJ2-2 | TRBV11-2
CASSQVYDRLLLSGANVLTF | TGTGCCAGCAGCCAAGTTTATGACAGACTCCTACTCTCTGGGGCCAACGTCCTGACTTTC | - | 20 | - | TRBJ2-6 | TRBV3-1/TRBV3-2
CASSLAPNQPQHF | TGCGCCAGCAGCTTGGCTCCTAATCAGCCCCAGCATTTT | - | 13 | - | TRBJ1-5 | TRBV5-1
CASPTSEAFF | TGTGCCAGCCCCACGAGTGAAGCTTTCTTT | - | 10 | once | TRBJ1-1 | TRBV27